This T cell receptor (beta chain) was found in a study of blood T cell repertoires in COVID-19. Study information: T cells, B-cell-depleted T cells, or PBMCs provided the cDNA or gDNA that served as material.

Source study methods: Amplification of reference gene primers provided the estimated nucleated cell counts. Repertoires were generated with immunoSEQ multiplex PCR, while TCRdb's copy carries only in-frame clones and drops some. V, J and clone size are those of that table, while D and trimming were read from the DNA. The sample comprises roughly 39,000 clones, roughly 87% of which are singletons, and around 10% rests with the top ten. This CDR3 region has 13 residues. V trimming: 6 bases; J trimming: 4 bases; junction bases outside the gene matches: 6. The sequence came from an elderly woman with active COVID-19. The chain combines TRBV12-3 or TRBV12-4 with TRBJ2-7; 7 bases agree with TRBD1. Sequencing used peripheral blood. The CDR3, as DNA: TGTGCCAGCAGGGACAGGAACTCATACGAGCAGTACTTC. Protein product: CASRDRNSYEQYF.